This is a list of T cell receptor beta chains from one sample in a study of blood T cell repertoires in COVID-19. TCRdb's table, derived via immunoSEQ multiplex PCR, lists solely in-frame clones and lacks some. The sample holds about 270,000 clones, more than 70% seen once. The sequenced material came from peripheral blood. The source is a woman under 30 with acute or convalescent COVID-19. Each CDR3 is given with its conserved first and last residue. A D gene is named only where the DNA matches it firmly. The size entry is marked missing in some rows and otherwise reads once, few, many or a size class.

size: NA
length: 15
V: TRBV27
D: TRBD1
J: TRBJ2-7
CDR3: CASSLGQGSPYEQYF
DNA: TGTGCCAGCAGTTTAGGACAGGGCTCCCCCTACGAGCAGTACTTC

size: NA
length: 15
V: TRBV5-4
D: TRBD2
J: TRBJ2-7
CDR3: CASSLKLAGDPEQYF
DNA: TGTGCCAGCAGTTTGAAACTAGCGGGAGACCCAGAGCAGTACTTC

size: NA
length: 15
V: TRBV5-6
D: TRBD2
J: TRBJ2-5
CDR3: CASSLGLAGGETQYF
DNA: TGTGCCAGCAGCTTGGGGCTAGCGGGAGGTGAGACCCAGTACTTC

size: once
length: 11
V: TRBV7-3
D: NA
J: TRBJ1-5
CDR3: CASSLYWPQHF
DNA: TGTGCCAGCAGCTTATACTGGCCCCAGCATTTT

size: NA
length: 13
V: TRBV7-9
D: NA
J: TRBJ2-7
CDR3: CASSLDTAYEQYF
DNA: TGTGCCAGCAGCTTAGACACAGCCTACGAGCAGTACTTC

size: NA
length: 17
V: TRBV2
D: TRBD2
J: TRBJ2-7
CDR3: CASSEGRPAGAAYEQYF
DNA: TGTGCCAGCAGTGAAGGACGCCCAGCGGGAGCCGCCTACGAGCAGTACTTC

size: NA
length: 12
V: TRBV6-2/TRBV6-3
D: NA
J: TRBJ2-2
CDR3: CASSYSGAELFF
DNA: TGTGCCAGCAGTTACTCAGGGGCGGAGCTGTTTTTT

size: NA
length: 12
V: TRBV6-2/TRBV6-3
D: NA
J: TRBJ2-7
CDR3: CASSTSSYEQYF
DNA: TGTGCCAGCAGCACTAGCTCCTACGAGCAGTACTTC

size: NA
length: 16
V: TRBV7-2
D: TRBD2
J: TRBJ2-5
CDR3: CASSFRTKGGAETQYF
DNA: TGTGCCAGCAGCTTTCGGACCAAGGGAGGGGCGGAGACCCAGTACTTC

size: NA
length: 13
V: TRBV7-9
D: TRBD2
J: TRBJ2-5
CDR3: CASSLLAGETQYF
DNA: TGTGCCAGCAGCTTACTAGCGGGAGAGACCCAGTACTTC

size: NA
length: 11
V: TRBV10-3
D: TRBD1
J: TRBJ2-7
CDR3: CAIGTGEQEYF
DNA: TGTGCCATCGGGACAGGGGAACAGGAGTACTTC

size: NA
length: 13
V: TRBV6-6
D: NA
J: TRBJ1-4
CDR3: CASSGTTNEKLFF
DNA: TGTGCCAGCTCAGGGACAACTAATGAAAAACTGTTTTTT

size: NA
length: 14
V: TRBV27
D: NA
J: TRBJ2-4
CDR3: CASSNAGARNIQYF
DNA: TGTGCCAGCAGCAACGCGGGGGCGAGAAACATTCAGTACTTC

size: few
length: 13
V: TRBV28
D: NA
J: TRBJ1-2
CDR3: CASRTPGVGGYTF
DNA: TGTGCCAGCAGAACTCCAGGGGTTGGAGGCTACACCTTC

size: NA
length: 13
V: TRBV7-2
D: NA
J: TRBJ1-2
CDR3: CASSLGPGYGYTF
DNA: TGTGCCAGCAGCTTAGGCCCGGGCTATGGCTACACCTTC

size: NA
length: 19
V: TRBV5-6
D: TRBD1
J: TRBJ1-2
CDR3: CASSLLRQGATETDYGYTF
DNA: TGTGCCAGCAGCTTGCTACGGCAGGGGGCGACGGAGACGGACTATGGCTACACCTTC

size: once
length: 17
V: TRBV24-1
D: TRBD1
J: TRBJ2-1
CDR3: CATSRGTGQVRGNEQFF
DNA: TGTGCCACCAGTCGGGGGACAGGCCAGGTTAGGGGCAATGAGCAGTTCTTC

size: NA
length: 16
V: TRBV18
D: NA
J: TRBJ2-5
CDR3: CASSPPGLLDSRVQYF
DNA: TGTGCCAGCTCACCACCGGGTTTACTGGACAGCCGAGTCCAGTACTTC

size: NA
length: 16
V: TRBV5-6
D: TRBD1
J: TRBJ1-2
CDR3: CASSLMGRTGDYGYTF
DNA: TGTGCCAGCAGCTTGATGGGGCGGACAGGGGACTATGGCTACACCTTC

size: NA
length: 15
V: TRBV4-3
D: TRBD2
J: TRBJ2-7
CDR3: CASSPGLAGALEQYF
DNA: TGCGCCAGCAGCCCCGGACTAGCGGGAGCTCTGGAGCAGTACTTC

size: NA
length: 18
V: TRBV19
D: TRBD1
J: TRBJ1-1
CDR3: CASSIRGDRGGPRTEAFF
DNA: TGTGCCAGTAGTATCCGGGGAGACAGGGGAGGCCCTAGGACTGAAGCTTTCTTT

size: few
length: 14
V: TRBV19
D: NA
J: TRBJ1-1
CDR3: CASSTRTENTEAFF
DNA: TGTGCCAGTAGTACACGGACAGAGAACACTGAAGCTTTCTTT

size: NA
length: 17
V: TRBV5-1
D: NA
J: TRBJ1-4
CDR3: CASSFQLSSGVYEKLFF
DNA: TGCGCCAGCAGCTTTCAGTTGAGTTCGGGGGTGTATGAAAAACTGTTTTTT

size: NA
length: 15
V: TRBV19
D: TRBD1
J: TRBJ2-1
CDR3: CASTPGTGFYNEQFF
DNA: TGTGCCAGTACCCCCGGGACAGGATTTTACAATGAGCAGTTCTTC

size: NA
length: 18
V: TRBV7-7
D: TRBD2
J: TRBJ2-3
CDR3: CASSPARHSGGSTDTQYF
DNA: TGTGCTAGCAGTCCCGCCCGGCATAGCGGGGGATCCACAGATACGCAGTATTTT

size: NA
length: 13
V: TRBV5-1
D: NA
J: TRBJ2-7
CDR3: CASSAGTVSEQYF
DNA: TGCGCCAGCAGCGCGGGAACGGTCAGCGAGCAGTACTTC

size: NA
length: 18
V: TRBV10-3
D: TRBD2
J: TRBJ2-1
CDR3: CAIRPGLAGGSSYNEQFF
DNA: TGTGCCATCAGACCCGGACTAGCGGGAGGGTCCTCCTACAATGAGCAGTTCTTC

size: NA
length: 17
V: TRBV6-2/TRBV6-3
D: TRBD2
J: TRBJ2-2
CDR3: CASSYGGTSGPTGELFF
DNA: TGTGCCAGCAGTTACGGCGGGACTAGCGGACCCACCGGGGAGCTGTTTTTT

size: NA
length: 15
V: TRBV11-1
D: NA
J: TRBJ2-7
CDR3: CASSLGMGLKDEQYF
DNA: TGTGCCAGCAGCCTTGGTATGGGGCTAAAGGACGAGCAGTACTTC

size: NA
length: 15
V: TRBV6-5
D: NA
J: TRBJ1-1
CDR3: CASRSGGTGNTEAFF
DNA: TGTGCCAGCAGATCGGGGGGAACAGGGAACACTGAAGCTTTCTTT

size: few
length: 15
V: TRBV6-5
D: TRBD1
J: TRBJ2-7
CDR3: CASTWDRGRLYEQYF
DNA: TGTGCCAGCACTTGGGACAGGGGGCGCCTATACGAGCAGTACTTC

size: NA
length: 15
V: TRBV7-9
D: TRBD1
J: TRBJ2-7
CDR3: CASSLVGTGEYEQYF
DNA: TGTGCCAGCAGCTTAGTAGGGACAGGCGAGTACGAGCAGTACTTC

size: NA
length: 19
V: TRBV7-2
D: TRBD2
J: TRBJ2-3
CDR3: CASSLATLGLAFGTDTQYF
DNA: TGTGCCAGCAGCTTAGCGACACTCGGACTAGCCTTTGGCACAGATACGCAGTATTTT

size: NA
length: 16
V: TRBV6-5
D: TRBD2
J: TRBJ2-7
CDR3: CASSYSGGSASYEQYF
DNA: TGTGCCAGCAGTTACTCGGGCGGGAGCGCCTCCTACGAGCAGTACTTC

size: NA
length: 12
V: TRBV3-1/TRBV3-2
D: NA
J: TRBJ2-7
CDR3: CASSRQHYEQYF
DNA: TGTGCCAGCAGCCGACAGCACTACGAGCAGTACTTC

size: few
length: 13
V: TRBV13
D: NA
J: TRBJ1-1
CDR3: CASSLRRQLEAFF
DNA: TGTGCCAGCAGCTTACGGCGACAACTTGAAGCTTTCTTT

size: NA
length: 15
V: TRBV28
D: NA
J: TRBJ1-5
CDR3: CASRPASQGNQPQHF
DNA: TGTGCCAGCAGGCCCGCATCCCAGGGCAATCAGCCCCAGCATTTT

size: NA
length: 15
V: TRBV20-1
D: NA
J: TRBJ1-5
CDR3: CSASQAGAGNQPQHF
DNA: TGCAGTGCTAGTCAGGCAGGCGCGGGGAATCAGCCCCAGCATTTT

size: NA
length: 19
V: TRBV28
D: NA
J: TRBJ2-7
CDR3: CATVLMGGLGSLRWNEQYF
DNA: TGTGCCACCGTTTTAATGGGGGGTTTAGGGAGCCTGAGGTGGAACGAGCAGTACTTC

size: NA
length: 14
V: TRBV6-6
D: NA
J: TRBJ2-7
CDR3: CASSYRDTTYEQYF
DNA: TGTGCCAGCAGTTACAGGGACACGACCTACGAGCAGTACTTC

size: NA
length: 11
V: TRBV30
D: NA
J: TRBJ2-7
CDR3: CACTQGPEQYF
DNA: TGTGCCTGTACACAGGGTCCCGAGCAGTACTTC

size: NA
length: 13
V: TRBV5-6
D: TRBD1
J: TRBJ1-2
CDR3: CASSWVRGHGYTF
DNA: TGTGCCAGCAGCTGGGTGAGGGGGCACGGCTACACCTTC

size: NA
length: 12
V: TRBV28
D: NA
J: TRBJ1-1
CDR3: CASVRQNTEAFF
DNA: TGTGCCAGCGTTAGACAGAACACTGAAGCTTTCTTT

size: NA
length: 15
V: TRBV6-2/TRBV6-3
D: NA
J: TRBJ2-1
CDR3: CASSYFGQVEGEQFF
DNA: TGTGCCAGCAGTTATTTCGGACAGGTGGAGGGGGAGCAGTTCTTC

size: few
length: 16
V: TRBV11-2
D: NA
J: TRBJ1-6
CDR3: CASSIRGGFDGSPLHF
DNA: TGTGCCAGCAGCATTAGGGGGGGGTTTGATGGTTCACCCCTCCACTTT

size: NA
length: 14
V: TRBV3-1/TRBV3-2
D: NA
J: TRBJ1-1
CDR3: CASSQEGHSIEAFF
DNA: TGTGCCAGCAGCCAAGAGGGACACTCCATAGAAGCTTTCTTT

size: NA
length: 17
V: TRBV25-1
D: NA
J: TRBJ2-2
CDR3: CASSEVPRSTNTGELFF
DNA: TGTGCCAGCAGTGAGGTGCCGAGGTCAACGAACACCGGGGAGCTGTTTTTT

size: NA
length: 14
V: TRBV6-5
D: TRBD1
J: TRBJ2-1
CDR3: CASSYTDRGDEQFF
DNA: TGTGCCAGCAGTTACACAGACAGGGGAGATGAGCAGTTCTTC

size: NA
length: 15
V: TRBV2
D: TRBD1
J: TRBJ2-7
CDR3: CASSEAGQTNYEQYF
DNA: TGTGCCAGCAGTGAAGCGGGACAGACCAACTACGAGCAGTACTTC

size: few
length: 14
V: TRBV19
D: TRBD1
J: TRBJ1-2
CDR3: CASSIGDSSFGYTF
DNA: TGTGCCAGTAGTATAGGGGACAGTTCGTTTGGCTACACCTTC

size: few
length: 16
V: TRBV9
D: TRBD1
J: TRBJ1-6
CDR3: CASSVFADRENSPLHF
DNA: TGTGCCAGCAGCGTATTTGCGGACAGGGAAAATTCACCCCTCCACTTT